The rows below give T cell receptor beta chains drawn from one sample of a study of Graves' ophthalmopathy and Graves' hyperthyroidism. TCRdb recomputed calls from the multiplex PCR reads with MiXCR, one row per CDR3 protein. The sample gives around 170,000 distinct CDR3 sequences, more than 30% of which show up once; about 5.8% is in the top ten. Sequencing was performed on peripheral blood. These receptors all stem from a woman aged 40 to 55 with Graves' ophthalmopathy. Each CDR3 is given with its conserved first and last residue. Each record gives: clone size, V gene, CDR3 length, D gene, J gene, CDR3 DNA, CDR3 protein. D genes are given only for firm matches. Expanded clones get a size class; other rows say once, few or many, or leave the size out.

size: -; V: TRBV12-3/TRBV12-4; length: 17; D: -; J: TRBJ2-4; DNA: TGTGCCAGCAGTCCGCTCGCCTTAGGCTTAGCCAAAAACATTCAGTACTTC; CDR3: CASSPLALGLAKNIQYF
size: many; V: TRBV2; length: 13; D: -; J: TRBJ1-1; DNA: TGTGCCAGCAACCCTTCTGGGGGAACTGAAGCTTTCTTT; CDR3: CASNPSGGTEAFF
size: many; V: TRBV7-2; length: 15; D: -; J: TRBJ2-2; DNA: TGTGCCAGCAGCCCGCAGGGGTCTGCGACCGGGGAGCTGTTTTTT; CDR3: CASSPQGSATGELFF
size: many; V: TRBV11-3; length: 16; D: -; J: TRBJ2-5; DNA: TGTGCCAGCAGCTTAGAGGTCGGGGACCTTCAAGAGACCCAGTACTTC; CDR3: CASSLEVGDLQETQYF
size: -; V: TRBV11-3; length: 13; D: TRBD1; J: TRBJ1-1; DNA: TGTGCCAGCAGCGCCGGGACAGGGAGAACGGCTTTCTTT; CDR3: CASSAGTGRTAFF
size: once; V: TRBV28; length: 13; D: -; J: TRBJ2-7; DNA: TGTGCCAGCAGTTTAGGGGTCCTAGTGGAGCAGTACTTC; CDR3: CASSLGVLVEQYF
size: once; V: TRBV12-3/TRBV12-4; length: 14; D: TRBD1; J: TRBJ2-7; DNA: TGTGCCAGCAAACCGGGACAGGGAGTTTTCGAGCAGTACTTC; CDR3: CASKPGQGVFEQYF
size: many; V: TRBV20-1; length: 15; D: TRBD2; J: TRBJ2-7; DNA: TGCAGTGCGAGGCTAGCGGGGAAACCGTCCTACGAGCAGTACTTC; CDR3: CSARLAGKPSYEQYF
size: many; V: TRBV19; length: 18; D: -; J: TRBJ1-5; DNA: TGTGCCAGCTCCCCCGTTCCGGGAGGGGGATATAGCAATCAGCCCCAGCATTTT; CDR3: CASSPVPGGGYSNQPQHF
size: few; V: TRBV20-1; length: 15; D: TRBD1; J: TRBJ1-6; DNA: TGCAGTGCCCGAGCGGCGGGACAGACTAATTCACCCCTCCACTTT; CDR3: CSARAAGQTNSPLHF
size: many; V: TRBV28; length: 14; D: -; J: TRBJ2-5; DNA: TGTGCCAGCAGTGCCCAAGCAGTAGGAGAGACCCAGTACTTC; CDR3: CASSAQAVGETQYF
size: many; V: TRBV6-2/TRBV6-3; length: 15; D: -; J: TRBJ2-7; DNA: TGTGCCAGCAGTTACTCCAGGAGGGTTGACGTCGGGCAGTACTTC; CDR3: CASSYSRRVDVGQYF
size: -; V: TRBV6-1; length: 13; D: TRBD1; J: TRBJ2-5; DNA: TGTGCCAGCAGTACAGGGGGTTGGGAGACCCAGTACTTC; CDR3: CASSTGGWETQYF
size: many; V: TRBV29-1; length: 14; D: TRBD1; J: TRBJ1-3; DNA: TGCAGCGTTGCCGGACAGGACTCTGGAAACACCATATATTTT; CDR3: CSVAGQDSGNTIYF
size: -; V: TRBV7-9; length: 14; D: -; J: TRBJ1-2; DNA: TGTGCCAGCAGCCGTGCGACAGACGGCTATGGCTACACCTTC; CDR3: CASSRATDGYGYTF
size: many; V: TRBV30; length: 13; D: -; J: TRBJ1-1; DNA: TGTGCCTGGAGTGTACGAGGTGACACTGAAGCTTTCTTT; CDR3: CAWSVRGDTEAFF
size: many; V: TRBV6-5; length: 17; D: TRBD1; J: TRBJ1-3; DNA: TGTGCCAGCAGTTACTCCGGGACAGGGGGCATCGGAAACACCATATATTTT; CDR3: CASSYSGTGGIGNTIYF
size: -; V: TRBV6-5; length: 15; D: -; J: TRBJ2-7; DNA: TGTGCCAGCAGTTCCATAACCTACAGGGACCACGAGCAGTACTTC; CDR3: CASSSITYRDHEQYF
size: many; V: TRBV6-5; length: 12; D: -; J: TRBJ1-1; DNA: TGTGCCAGCATGGTCGGCGAGACTGAAGCTTTCTTT; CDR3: CASMVGETEAFF
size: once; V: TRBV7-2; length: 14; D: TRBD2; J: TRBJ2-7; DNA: TGTGCCAGCAGCTTGTTAGCGGGAGGGAGCGAGCAGTACTTC; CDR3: CASSLLAGGSEQYF
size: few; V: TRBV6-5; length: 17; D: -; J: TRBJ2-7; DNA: TGTGCCAGCAGTTACACATGGTCCCCCCGGGCCGACTACGAGCAGTACTTC; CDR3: CASSYTWSPRADYEQYF
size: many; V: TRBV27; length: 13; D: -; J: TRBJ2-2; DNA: TGTGCCAGCAGTTTAGCGAACACCGGGGAGCTGTTTTTT; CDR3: CASSLANTGELFF